This T cell receptor beta chain was recorded in a study of glioma-infiltrating T cells. Study observations and caveats: CDR3 overlap between tissue and blood was very small. Non-neoplastic patients had below-expected tissue-blood divergence, while all gliomas exceeded expectation.

This clonotype came up many times. Its specificity is unknown. The germline V gene encodes CDR1 DFQATT and CDR2 SNEGSKA (reference sequence). The CDR3 loop spans 14 amino acids. V lost 3 bases, J lost 0 bases, and 12 bases lay in between. Amplification of TCR alpha and beta CDR3 regions from RNA used iRepertoire nested multiplex PCR. Tissue mRNA or PBMC total RNA, roughly 100-400 ng, went into one-step reverse transcription and amplification. A single record per CDR3 protein comes from TCRdb applying MiXCR to the multiplex PCR reads. This table holds 150,000 to 200,000 distinct CDR3 sequences, over 25% found once.

Sequencing was performed on glioma tissue, nonneoplastic brain tissue, or PBMCs (not recorded which). The source of this sequence is a human donor with low-grade glioma or glioblastoma, undergoing nonglioma brain surgery, or in good health (not recorded which). V usage is TRBV20-1 and J usage is TRBJ2-7, with D possibly being TRBD2 (6 bases). CDR3 protein: CSASAGRNSYEQYF. DNA for the CDR3: TGCAGTGCTAGTGCGGGACGCAACTCCTACGAGCAGTACTTC.